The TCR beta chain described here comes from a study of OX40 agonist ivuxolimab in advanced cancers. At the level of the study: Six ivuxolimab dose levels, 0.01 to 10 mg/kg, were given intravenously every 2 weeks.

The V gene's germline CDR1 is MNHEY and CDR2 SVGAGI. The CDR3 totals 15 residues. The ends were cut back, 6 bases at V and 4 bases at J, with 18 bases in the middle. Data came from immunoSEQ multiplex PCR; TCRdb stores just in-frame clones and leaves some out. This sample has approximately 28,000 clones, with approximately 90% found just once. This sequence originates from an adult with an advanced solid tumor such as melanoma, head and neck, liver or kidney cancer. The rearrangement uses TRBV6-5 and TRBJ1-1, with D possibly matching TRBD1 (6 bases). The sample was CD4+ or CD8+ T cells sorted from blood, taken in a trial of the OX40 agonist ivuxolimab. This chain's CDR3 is CASSLIITGLTEAFF. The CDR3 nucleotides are TGTGCCAGCAGCCTTATTATCACAGGGCTCACTGAAGCTTTCTTT.